The 9 T cell receptor beta chains below all came from one sample that was sequenced in a study of blood T cell repertoires in COVID-19. Some clones are missing from TCRdb's copy, which holds only in-frame ones; the method was immunoSEQ multiplex PCR. The table records about 360,000 clones, approximately 86% of them present only once. Sequenced input: peripheral blood. Receptors were obtained from a woman aged 55-69 years with COVID-19, enrolled during active disease.

The rearrangement links TRBV19 to TRBJ2-5; D is perhaps TRBD2 (7 bases). Trimming cost V 3 bases and J 5 bases, with 13 bases left between them. Germline lookup yields CDR1 LNHDA and CDR2 SQIVND (reference sequence). The CDR3 is made up of 14 amino acids. CDR3 bases: TGTGCCAGTAGTATGGTGGGGGGGCAGGAGACCCAGTACTTC. Translated: CASSMVGGQETQYF.

This clone was observed once. J is TRBJ2-7 and V is TRBV10-3, with D possibly matching TRBD1 (5 bases). Looked up from germline, CDR1 is ENHRY and CDR2 is SYGVKD. The CDR3 has 15 amino acids. Trimming pared 3 bases from V and 2 bases from J, leaving 14 bases between. The CDR3 region has the DNA TGTGCCATCAGTGACCCCCGGGCAGGGCCCTACGAGCAGTACTTC. Amino acids: CAISDPRAGPYEQYF.

The chain is built from TRBV6-2 or TRBV6-3 and TRBJ1-2; 7 nucleotides agree with TRBD1. J was trimmed by 8 bases and V by 6 bases; bases with no gene match: 12. In germline, CDR1 is MNHEY, CDR2 SVGEGT. The CDR3 is 14 residues long. CDR3 DNA sequence: TGTGCCAGCAGCACCGGGACAGCCCTTTGGGGCTACACCTTC. Protein product: CASSTGTALWGYTF.

Concerning this clone: A much larger clone sits a single nucleotide away, making a read error possible. V and J are TRBV9 and TRBJ1-1; D uncertain. The germline V and J ends were trimmed by 4 bases and 1 base, with 8 bases remaining between them. Germline lookup yields CDR1 SGDLS and CDR2 YYNGEE. The CDR3 sequence is 13 residues long. CDR3 in amino acids: CASSPTPNTEAFF. The CDR3 bases are TGTGCCAGCAGCCCGACACCGAACACTGAAGCTTTCTTT. The full variable domain, in which reference TRBV9 and TRBJ1-1 provide the parts outside the CDR3, is DSGVTQTPKHLITATGQRVTLRCSPRSGDLSVYWYQQSLDQGLQFLIQYYNGEERAKGNILERFSAQQFPDLHSELNLSSLELGDSALYFCASSPTPNTEAFFGQGTRLTVV.

The rearrangement joins TRBV5-1 to TRBJ2-7, with 11 bases identical to TRBD1. Germline lookup yields CDR1 SGHRS and CDR2 YFSETQ. J was trimmed by 7 bases and V by 8 bases; bases with no gene match: 17. The CDR3 has 16 residues. The CDR3 DNA sequence: TGCGCCAGGAGGGACCCCACCGGACAGGGGGCAAGGGAGCAGTACTTC. This codes for CARRDPTGQGAREQYF.

J is TRBJ1-1 and V is TRBV6-5; D not certain. The CDR3 has 13 residues. V was shortened by 4 bases and J by 1 base, with 7 bases between the two germline ends. CDR1 is MNHEY and CDR2 is SVGAGI in the germline V gene. The CDR3 coding sequence is TGTGCCAGCAGTTCGGGGAGGAACACTGAAGCTTTCTTT. It specifies CASSSGRNTEAFF.

CDR3 sequence (DNA): TGTGCCAGCTCACAAAATGGACAGGGCAGTTCACCCCTCCACTTT. Translating it yields CASSQNGQGSSPLHF. The chain is built from TRBV18 and TRBJ1-6; 8 bases match TRBD1. The ends lost 4 bases at V and 9 bases at J; junction bases unmatched: 8. This CDR3 has 15 residues. CDR1 is KGHSH and CDR2 is LQKENI in the germline V gene. The entire variable domain, with the rest obtained from reference TRBV18 and TRBJ1-6, is as follows: NAGVMQNPRHLVRRRGQEARLRCSPMKGHSHVYWYRQLPEEGLKFMVYLQKENIIDESGMPKERFSAEFPKEGPSILRIQQVVRGDSAAYFCASSQNGQGSSPLHFGNGTRLTVT.

This sequence joins TRBV11-2 and TRBJ2-7, with 11 bases fitting TRBD1. Germline assignment: CDR1 SGHAT and CDR2 FQNNGV. V lost 4 bases and J lost 4; bases outside the gene matches: 6. This CDR3 has 15 amino acids. This CDR3 reads CASSSGTGGWYEQYF. CDR3 coding DNA: TGTGCCAGCAGCTCCGGGACAGGGGGTTGGTACGAGCAGTACTTC.

The chain joins TRBV18 to TRBJ2-7, with 9 positions matching TRBD2. This CDR3 comprises 17 residues. Germline V CDR1 and CDR2: KGHSH, LQKENI. The ends lost 3 bases at V and 6 bases at J; junction bases unmatched: 15. This CDR3 is CASSPAVAGAGGLEQYF. The CDR3 DNA is TGTGCCAGCTCACCGGCGGTAGCGGGGGCGGGGGGCCTCGAGCAGTACTTC.